The next 3 T cell receptor beta chains were all read from a single sample in a study of cytomegalovirus exposure and HLA in healthy donors. 60 Vbeta and 13 Jbeta primers were used in PCR. Assay used: immunoSEQ multiplex PCR; TCRdb lists only in-frame clones, some missing. The repertoire consists of under 200,000 clones, with around 79% occurring once and the leading ten covering around 7%. The sample was PBMCs. These receptors were taken from a male donor in good health and CMV-seropositive.

This chain connects TRBV5-1 to TRBJ2-3; possible D gene TRBD1, 5 bases. Trimming removed 4 bases at V and 4 bases at J, with 10 bases between. CDR3 size: 13 residues. Germline assignment: CDR1 SGHRS and CDR2 YFSETQ. DNA of the CDR3: TGCGCCAGCAGCGACTCAGGGCCAGATACGCAGTATTTT. It translates to CASSDSGPDTQYF.

The J gene is TRBJ2-3, the V gene TRBV7-2, with no clear D. Looked up from germline, CDR1 is SGHTA and CDR2 is FQGNSA. This CDR3 has 15 residues. V gave up 4 bases and J gave up 2 bases, with 13 bases separating them. The CDR3 protein is CASSSLALNTDTQYF. As DNA, the CDR3 is TGTGCCAGCAGCTCGTTGGCTTTAAACACAGATACGCAGTATTTT.

This rearrangement joins TRBV11-2 to TRBJ1-1; D not resolved. V was cut by 3 bases and J by 1 base, with 3 bases left in between. This CDR3 region has 12 residues. Per the germline V gene, CDR1 is SGHAT and CDR2 is FQNNGV. The CDR3 bases are TGTGCCAGCAGCTTCGGGAACACTGAAGCTTTCTTT. It translates to CASSFGNTEAFF.